This record looks at one TCR beta chain sequence and its context. This record comes from a study of blood T cell repertoires in COVID-19. V gave up 9 bases and J gave up 1 base, with 11 bases separating them. This CDR3 is built from 13 residues. From germline, CDR1 is ENHRY and CDR2 SYGVKD. TCRdb's copy holds only in-frame clones and misses some; the assay was immunoSEQ multiplex PCR. The table shows approximately 300,000 clones, with roughly 90% occurring only once. This sequence joins TRBV10-3 and TRBJ2-3, with a weak D call TRBD1 (7 bases). The sequencing sample was made of peripheral blood. This clonotype was obtained from a man between 18 and 29 years old who had recovered from COVID-19. CDR3 loop: CAITGEGTDTQYF. The CDR3 nucleotides are TGTGCCATTACAGGGGAGGGCACAGATACGCAGTATTTT.